This T cell receptor beta chain was documented in a study of blood T cell repertoires in COVID-19. As for the study in general: T cells, B-cell-depleted T cells, or PBMCs supplied cDNA or gDNA.

This clone was seen once. CDR3 length equals 14 residues. CDR1 is LNHDA and CDR2 is SQIVND in the germline V gene (reference sequence). Trimming at V came to 5 bases and at J to 3 bases, leaving 4 bases not matched to a gene. Original processing notes: Amplification with reference gene primers provided the estimates of nucleated cell counts. The assay was immunoSEQ multiplex PCR, and TCRdb's table has in-frame clones only and misses some. Clone size and the V and J calls come from that table; the DNA yielded D and trimming. The data contain over 85,000 clones, approximately 85% of them seen just once; the ten biggest clones take up approximately 3%.

Specimen: peripheral blood. This clonotype originated in a woman at least 80 years old with COVID-19, enrolled during active disease. The V call is TRBV19, the J call TRBJ2-3, with 8 bases identical to TRBD1. Here the CDR3 reads CASSRQGLTDTQYF. The CDR3 DNA reads as TGTGCCAGTAGTCGACAGGGGTTGACAGATACGCAGTATTTT.